This entry lists 6 T cell receptor beta chains sequenced from one sample in a study of PD-L1 blockade in urothelial cancer. Time point indicated: pretreatment peripheral blood. Libraries were prepared by immunoSEQ multiplex PCR; TCRdb keeps only in-frame clonotypes and omits some of them. The profile shows just under 50,000 clones, around four fifths of them singletons. This sample comprised PBMCs, obtained around atezolizumab (anti-PD-L1) treatment. All receptors come from a man between 65 and 80 years old with urothelial cancer.

CDR3 sequence reads: CASSEQGVDEQYF. DNA for the CDR3: TGTGCCAGCAGTGAACAGGGAGTCGACGAGCAGTACTTC. The chain is built from TRBV28 and TRBJ2-7; D may be TRBD1 (6 bases). The CDR3 covers 13 residues. Germline-derived CDR1 and CDR2 are MDHEN and SYDVKM. The V end lost 5 bases, the J end lost 5 bases, and 13 bases lay between the germline ends.

This clone was detected only once. CDR3 nucleotides: TGTGCCACCAGCCCGGACTCTAACTATGGCTACACCTTC. This encodes CATSPDSNYGYTF. V gene TRBV15 combines with J gene TRBJ1-2, with D unresolved. Germline V gene lookup returns CDR1 LNHNV and CDR2 YYDKDF (reference sequence). This CDR3 has 13 residues. Trimming removed 5 bases from V and 0 bases from J, with 7 bases in between.

This chain links TRBV7-2 with TRBJ2-5; possibly TRBD2 for D (5 bases). The ends were cut back, 1 base at V and 1 base at J, with 16 bases in the middle. Per the germline V gene, CDR1 is SGHTA and CDR2 is FQGNSA. The CDR3 spans 17 residues. CDR3 sequence (DNA): TGTGCCAGCAGCTTAGGCCCCCCCGAGGGCGGCCAAGAGACCCAGTACTTC. Encoded protein: CASSLGPPEGGQETQYF.

The chain combines TRBV4-3 with TRBJ2-2; D is perhaps TRBD1 (5 bases). CDR1 is LGHNA and CDR2 is YSLEER in the germline V gene. The CDR3 totals 13 residues. The ends were cut back, 5 bases at V and 8 bases at J, with 12 bases in the middle. The CDR3 bases are TGCGCCAGCAGCATCCTCCAGGGTGGGGAGCTGTTTTTT. This sequence encodes CASSILQGGELFF.

This clone was seen a few times. This chain connects TRBV9 to TRBJ2-7, with TRBD1 matching 8 bases. This CDR3 comprises 15 residues. V was pared by 0 bases and J by 3 bases, with 5 bases of the junction left unmatched. Per germline, CDR1 SGDLS and CDR2 YYNGEE. DNA of the CDR3: TGTGCCAGCAGCGTAGGGGGAACAGGGGGCTACGAGCAGTACTTC. It translates to CASSVGGTGGYEQYF.

The chain has TRBV6-5 and TRBJ2-3; D is ambiguous. The germline CDR1 and CDR2 sequences are MNHEY and SVGAGI. The CDR3 is 13 amino acids. With 0 bases removed from V and 5 bases from J, the gap between germline ends came to 6 bases. CDR3 residues: CASSYSRLDTQYF. In nucleotides, the CDR3 is TGTGCCAGCAGTTACTCGAGGTTAGATACGCAGTATTTT.